This T cell receptor (beta chain) came from a study of blood T cell repertoires in COVID-19. Study as a whole: Samples taken during acute and convalescent COVID-19 were collected in the United States, Italy and Spain.

This clone was seen once. The CDR3 is 14 amino acids. The ends lost 8 bases at V and 10 bases at J; junction bases unmatched: 17. Germline V lookup: CDR1 GTSNPN, CDR2 SVGIG (reference sequence). The assay was immunoSEQ multiplex PCR, and TCRdb's table has in-frame clones only and misses some. The table records 95,000 to 100,000 clones, 85% of them present only once. This sequence was found in a woman in her seventies with active or convalescent COVID-19. The chain carries TRBV30 and TRBJ2-1, with 7 bases that match TRBD1. The sequenced material came from peripheral blood. This CDR3 is CAGGSTTGSWEQFF. CDR3 sequence (DNA): TGTGCCGGTGGCTCAACGACAGGGTCATGGGAGCAGTTCTTC.